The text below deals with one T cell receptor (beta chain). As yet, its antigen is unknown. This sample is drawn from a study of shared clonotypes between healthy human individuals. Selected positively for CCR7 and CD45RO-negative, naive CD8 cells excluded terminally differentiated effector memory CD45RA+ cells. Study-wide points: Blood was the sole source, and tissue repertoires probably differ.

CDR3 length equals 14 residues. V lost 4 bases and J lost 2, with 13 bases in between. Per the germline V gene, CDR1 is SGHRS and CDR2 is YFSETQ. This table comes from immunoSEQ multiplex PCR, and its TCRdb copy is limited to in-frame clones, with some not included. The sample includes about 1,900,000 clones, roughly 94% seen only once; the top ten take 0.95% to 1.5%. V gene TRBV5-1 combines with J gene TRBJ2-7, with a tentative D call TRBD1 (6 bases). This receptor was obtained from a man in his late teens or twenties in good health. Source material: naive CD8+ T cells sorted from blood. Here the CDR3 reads CASSAGGGPYEQYF. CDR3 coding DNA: TGCGCCAGCAGCGCGGGTGGGGGCCCCTACGAGCAGTACTTC.